The clone carrying this T cell receptor beta chain appeared many times. This entry comes from a study of regulatory T cells in long-lasting Graves disease. Germline assignment: CDR1 MNHNS and CDR2 SASEGT. The length of the CDR3 is 14 residues. V lost 7 bases to trimming and J lost 5 bases, with 16 bases between them. The sample's time point: newly diagnosed GD, antithyroid drugs for less than 3 months. PBMCs were the source of the RNA used for TCR sequencing. Libraries of TCR beta came from iRepertoire HTBI primers plus Arm-PCR of CDR3 regions. TCRdb used MiXCR to reprocess the multiplex PCR reads, holding one entry per CDR3 protein. The table shows about 440,000 distinct CDR3 sequences, with 14% to 15% occurring only once. The same specimen was also included in a second study, on T cells in Graves' hyperthyroidism and ophthalmopathy.

The TCR sequence derives from a woman aged 25 to 45 with Graves disease. This chain uses TRBV6-1 with TRBJ2-3, with a possible D match to TRBD2 (5 bases). Sequencing was performed on peripheral blood mononuclear cells (PBMCs), taken at new diagnosis, from a patient treated with antithyroid drugs. The CDR3 loop reads CASTLLGVGDTQYF. In DNA, the CDR3 is TGTGCCAGCACCTTACTAGGAGTAGGAGATACGCAGTATTTT.